The following is a T cell receptor beta chain sequence with its context. Its antigen is unidentified. The entry originates in a study of T-cell reconstitution after alpha-beta-depleted transplantation in children. The CDR3 has 13 residues. Per germline, CDR1 SGHRS and CDR2 YFSETQ. Trimming cost V 5 bases and J 2 bases; bases outside gene matches: 4. Findings and caveats of the study: For some patients, TCRbeta diversity was high at day 60 because of recipient T cells and thymic progenitors that survived. Where alpha-beta T cells came from about two months after transplant was reportedly several hundred expanded graft clones. One year post-transplant, T-cell counts and diversity were largely derived from T cells produced anew.

During its preparation, the TCRbeta library received unique molecular identifiers. In TCRdb, the PCR reads were re-called with MiXCR into one record per CDR3 protein. The sample lists fewer than 400,000 distinct CDR3 sequences; around 25% were seen once. The sequencing here drew on PBMCs, mostly from graft donor cells, taken 180 days after TCRalphabeta/CD19-depleted stem cell transplant. The sequence was obtained from a male patient younger than 18 who had a stem cell transplant for acute lymphoblastic leukemia, so the T cells may come from the graft donor. V usage is TRBV5-1 and J usage is TRBJ2-7; the match to TRBD1 covers 7 bases. The CDR3 loop is CASRDGTAYEQYF. The CDR3 DNA follows: TGCGCCAGCAGAGACGGGACAGCCTACGAGCAGTACTTC.